A selection of T cell receptor beta chains follows, all from one sample in a study of blood T cell repertoires in COVID-19. Profiling relied on immunoSEQ multiplex PCR, and the TCRdb table lists in-frame clones only, not all of them. The sample yields around 300,000 clones, roughly 90% seen once. The material sequenced was peripheral blood. These receptors all come from a woman in her twenties or thirties with active or convalescent COVID-19. The CDR3 runs from the conserved cysteine through the conserved F or W. A D gene is named only where the DNA matches it firmly.

D	V	J	length	DNA	CDR3
TRBD1	TRBV18	TRBJ2-1	15	TGTGCCAGCTCACCAGCGACAGGGTTTGGTAATGAGCAGTTCTTC	CASSPATGFGNEQFF
TRBD2	TRBV28	TRBJ2-1	15	TGTGCCAGCAGCGGGACTATCAGCTCCTACAATGAGCAGTTCTTC	CASSGTISSYNEQFF
TRBD2	TRBV9	TRBJ2-1	20	TGTGCCAGCAGCGTAGGGGCAGGACTAGCGGGGGGCCTATGGATCAATGAGCAGTTCTTC	CASSVGAGLAGGLWINEQFF
.	TRBV23-1	TRBJ2-7	15	TGCGCCAGCAGTCAATCGCCCCGGAGCCTCTACGAGCAGTACTTC	CASSQSPRSLYEQYF
TRBD1	TRBV2	TRBJ2-3	17	TGTGCCAGCAGTCCTCCCACTTTTGGACAGGGCACAGATACGCAGTATTTT	CASSPPTFGQGTDTQYF
TRBD2	TRBV7-8	TRBJ2-7	13	TGTGCCAGCAGCACTAGCGGGTCCTACGAGCAGTACTTC	CASSTSGSYEQYF
TRBD1	TRBV2	TRBJ2-5	16	TGTGCCAGCAGTGTAACGAGGGGGACAGGGGCAGAGACCCAGTACTTC	CASSVTRGTGAETQYF
TRBD1	TRBV29-1	TRBJ2-2	14	TGCAGCGGCCGGGACAGGGGCCAAGGCGGGGAGCTGTTTTTT	CSGRDRGQGGELFF
TRBD1	TRBV19	TRBJ2-5	14	TGTGCCAGTAGTTCACAGGGGGCTTGGGAGACCCAGTACTTC	CASSSQGAWETQYF
.	TRBV29-1	TRBJ2-5	13	TGCAGCGTTGCGAAACAGGCTCAAGAGACCCAGTACTTC	CSVAKQAQETQYF
.	TRBV6-5	TRBJ2-5	14	TGTGCCAGCAGTTACTCGCGCACGGGTGAGACCCAGTACTTC	CASSYSRTGETQYF
.	TRBV7-8	TRBJ2-1	16	TGTGCCAGCAGCCTCCTAACAGGGGGGGTGATGGATGAGCAGTTCTTC	CASSLLTGGVMDEQFF
TRBD1	TRBV7-6	TRBJ1-5	16	TGTGCCAGCAGCCCCACCCAGGACAGGGGGAGTCAGCCCCAGCATTTT	CASSPTQDRGSQPQHF
TRBD1	TRBV7-2	TRBJ1-2	16	TGTGCCAGCAGCCTATCGGGACAGGGTCAATATTATGGCTACACCTTC	CASSLSGQGQYYGYTF
.	TRBV27	TRBJ1-6	14	TGTGCCAGCAGTTCATGGGGGGGTGATTCACCCCTCCACTTT	CASSSWGGDSPLHF